This entry is about one T cell receptor beta chain. Per germline, CDR1 MNHEY and CDR2 SVGAGI. The CDR3 is made up of 15 amino acids. The V gene end was trimmed by 7 bases and the J gene end by 2 bases; junction bases not matched to a gene: 7. The method was immunoSEQ multiplex PCR; TCRdb's version includes in-frame clones alone and lacks a portion of them. The repertoire holds some 2.3 million clones, more than 85% seen once, with about 0.39% in the top ten. The data derive from a study of shared clonotypes between healthy human individuals. The gene calls are TRBV6-5 and TRBJ2-5, with TRBD2 matching 10 bases. Sequenced: naive CD4+ T cells from PBMCs. Indicated subset: CD45RA+ positively selected. The TCR was taken from a man between 18 and 35 years old in good health. Some clones in this sample may be carry-over from other donors' samples. DNA for the CDR3: TGTGCCAGCACCTCCGCTAGCGGGAGACAAGAGACCCAGTACTTC. Translated, it gives CASTSASGRQETQYF.